This T cell receptor beta chain was sequenced during a study of shared clonotypes between healthy human individuals. General study findings and limits: In a few donors, about 5% of naive CD4 clonotypes appeared in common. Sequencing depth was a factor that was expected to affect clonotype sharing among donors.

Germline V gives CDR1 LNHDA, CDR2 SQIVND (reference sequence). This CDR3 has 13 amino acids. V was pared by 5 bases and J by 7 bases, with 12 bases between. With respect to this clone: Its target is unknown.

Several immunoSEQ plates received, in even portions, the genomic DNA of each subset. The method was immunoSEQ multiplex PCR; TCRdb's version includes in-frame clones alone and lacks a portion of them. Here the sample spans some 1 million clones, about 80% being singletons. The TCR was taken from a man aged 18 to 35 in good health. The chain is built from TRBV19 and TRBJ2-4; no firm D call. Sequenced: memory CD4+ T cells sorted from blood. Noted subset: CD45RA-negative fraction. Here the CDR3 reads CASSPVVRNIQYF. In DNA form, the CDR3 reads TGTGCCAGTAGTCCCGTCGTAAGGAACATTCAGTACTTC. Full variable domain (outside the CDR3, taken from reference TRBV19 and TRBJ2-4): DGGITQSPKYLFRKEGQNVTLSCEQNLNHDAMYWYRQDPGQGLRLIYYSQIVNDFQKGDIAEGYSVSREKKESFPLTVTSAQKNPTAFYLCASSPVVRNIQYFGAGTRLSVL.